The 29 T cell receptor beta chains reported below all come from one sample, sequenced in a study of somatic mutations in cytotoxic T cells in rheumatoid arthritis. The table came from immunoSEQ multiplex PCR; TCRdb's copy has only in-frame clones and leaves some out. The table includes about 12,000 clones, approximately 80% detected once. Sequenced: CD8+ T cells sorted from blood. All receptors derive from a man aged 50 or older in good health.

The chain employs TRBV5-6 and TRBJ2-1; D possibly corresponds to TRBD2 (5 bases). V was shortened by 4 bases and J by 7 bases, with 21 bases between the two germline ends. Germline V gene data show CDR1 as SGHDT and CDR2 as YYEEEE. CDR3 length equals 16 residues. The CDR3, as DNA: TGTGCCAGCAGCCCCGATCGGGGTGATCCCTCGAATGAGCAGTTCTTC. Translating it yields CASSPDRGDPSNEQFF.

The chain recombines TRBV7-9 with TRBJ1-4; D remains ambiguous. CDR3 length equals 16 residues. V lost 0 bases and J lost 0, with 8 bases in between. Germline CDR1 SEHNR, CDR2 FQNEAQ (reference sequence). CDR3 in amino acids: CASSLASIATNEKLFF. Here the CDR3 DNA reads TGTGCCAGCAGCTTAGCAAGCATTGCAACTAATGAAAAACTGTTTTTT.

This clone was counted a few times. In DNA, the CDR3 is TGTGCCAGCAGTTTACGCGCGTTGAGCTCCTACGAGCAGTACTTC. It encodes CASSLRALSSYEQYF. The rearrangement joins TRBV28 to TRBJ2-7; no clear D gene. Between the trimmed V and J ends, which lost 2 bases and 0 bases, there was a span of 11 bases. This CDR3 has 15 amino acids. Germline V gives CDR1 MDHEN, CDR2 SYDVKM.

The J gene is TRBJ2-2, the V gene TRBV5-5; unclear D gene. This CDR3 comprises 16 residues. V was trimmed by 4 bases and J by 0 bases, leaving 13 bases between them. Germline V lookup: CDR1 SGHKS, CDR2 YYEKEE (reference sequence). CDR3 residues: CASSPQQFSNTGELFF. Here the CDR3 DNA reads TGTGCCAGCAGCCCCCAACAGTTCTCGAACACCGGGGAGCTGTTTTTT.

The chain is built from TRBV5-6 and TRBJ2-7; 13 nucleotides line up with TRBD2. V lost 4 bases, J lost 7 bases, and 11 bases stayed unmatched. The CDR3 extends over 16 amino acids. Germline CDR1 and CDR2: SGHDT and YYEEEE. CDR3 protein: CASSGGLAGALEEQYV. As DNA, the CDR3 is TGTGCCAGCAGCGGTGGACTAGCGGGGGCTCTGGAAGAGCAGTACGTC.

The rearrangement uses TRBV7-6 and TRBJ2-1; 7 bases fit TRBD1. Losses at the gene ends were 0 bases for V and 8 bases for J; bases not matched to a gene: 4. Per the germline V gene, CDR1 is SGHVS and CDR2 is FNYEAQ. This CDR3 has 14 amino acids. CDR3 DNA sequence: TGTGCCAGCAGCTTAGCGAACAGGGGACATGAGCAGTTCTTC. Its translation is CASSLANRGHEQFF. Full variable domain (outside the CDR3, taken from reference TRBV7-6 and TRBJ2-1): GAGVSQSPRYKVTKRGQDVALRCDPISGHVSLYWYRQALGQGPEFLTYFNYEAQQDKSGLPNDRFSAERPEGSISTLTIQRTEQRDSAMYRCASSLANRGHEQFFGPGTRLTVL.

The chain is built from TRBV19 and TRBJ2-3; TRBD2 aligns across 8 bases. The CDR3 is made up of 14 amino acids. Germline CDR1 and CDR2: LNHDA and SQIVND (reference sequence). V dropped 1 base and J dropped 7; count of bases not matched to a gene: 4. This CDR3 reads CASSIGTSRHTQYF. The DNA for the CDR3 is TGTGCCAGTAGTATAGGGACTAGCAGACATACGCAGTATTTT.

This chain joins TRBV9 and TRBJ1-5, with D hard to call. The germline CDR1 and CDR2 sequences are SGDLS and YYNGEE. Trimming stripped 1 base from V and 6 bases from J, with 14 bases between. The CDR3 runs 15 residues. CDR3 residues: CASSVLGRELQPQHF. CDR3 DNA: TGTGCCAGCAGCGTATTAGGCCGGGAGCTTCAGCCCCAGCATTTT.

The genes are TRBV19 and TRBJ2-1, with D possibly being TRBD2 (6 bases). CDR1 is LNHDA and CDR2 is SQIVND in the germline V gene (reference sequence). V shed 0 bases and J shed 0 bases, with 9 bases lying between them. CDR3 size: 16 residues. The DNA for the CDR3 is TGTGCCAGTAGTATAGAGGCCGGGAGCTCCTACAATGAGCAGTTCTTC. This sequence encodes CASSIEAGSSYNEQFF.

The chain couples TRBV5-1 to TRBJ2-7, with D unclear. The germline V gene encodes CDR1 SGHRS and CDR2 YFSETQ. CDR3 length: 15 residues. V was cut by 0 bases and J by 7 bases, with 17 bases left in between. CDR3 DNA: TGCGCCAGCAGCTTGGATTGGCAGGCTACCAGAGAGCAGTACGTC. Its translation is CASSLDWQATREQYV.

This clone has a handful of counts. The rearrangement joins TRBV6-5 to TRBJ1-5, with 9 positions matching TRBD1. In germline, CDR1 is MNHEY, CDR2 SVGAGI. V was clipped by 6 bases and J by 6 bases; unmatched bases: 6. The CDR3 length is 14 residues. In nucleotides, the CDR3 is TGTGCCAGCAGCCTTGGACAGGGGACTCAGCCCCAGCATTTT. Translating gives CASSLGQGTQPQHF.

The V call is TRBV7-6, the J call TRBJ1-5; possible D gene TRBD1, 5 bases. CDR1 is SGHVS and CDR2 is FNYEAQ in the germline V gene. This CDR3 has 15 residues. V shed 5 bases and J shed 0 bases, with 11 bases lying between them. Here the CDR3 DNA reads TGTGCCAGCAGCCACACAGGACCTAGCAATCAGCCCCAGCATTTT. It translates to CASSHTGPSNQPQHF.

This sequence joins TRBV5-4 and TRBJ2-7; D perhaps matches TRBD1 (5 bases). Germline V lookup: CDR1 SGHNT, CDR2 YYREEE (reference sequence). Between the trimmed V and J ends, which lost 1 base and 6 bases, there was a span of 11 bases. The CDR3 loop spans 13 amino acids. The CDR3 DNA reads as TGTGCCAGCAGCTTGAGGGGAAAAGGCGAGCAGTACGTC. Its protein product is CASSLRGKGEQYV.

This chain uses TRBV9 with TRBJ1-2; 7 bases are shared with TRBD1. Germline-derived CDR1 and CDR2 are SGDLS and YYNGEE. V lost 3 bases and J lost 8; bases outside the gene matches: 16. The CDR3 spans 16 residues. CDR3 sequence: CASSEGAEGLRRGYTF. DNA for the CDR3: TGTGCCAGCAGCGAGGGGGCGGAGGGCCTGCGGCGGGGCTACACCTTC.

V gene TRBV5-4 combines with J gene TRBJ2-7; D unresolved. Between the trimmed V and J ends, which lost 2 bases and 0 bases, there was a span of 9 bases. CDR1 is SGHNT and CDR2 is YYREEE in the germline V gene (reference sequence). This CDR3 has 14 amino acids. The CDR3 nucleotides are TGTGCCAGCAGCTTTGGGAATCCCTCCTACGAGCAGTACTTC. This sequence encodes CASSFGNPSYEQYF.

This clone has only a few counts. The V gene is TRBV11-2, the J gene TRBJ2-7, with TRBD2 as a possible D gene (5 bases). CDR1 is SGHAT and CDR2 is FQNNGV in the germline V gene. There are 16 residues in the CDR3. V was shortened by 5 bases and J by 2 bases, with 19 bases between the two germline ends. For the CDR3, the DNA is TGTGCCAGCAGCCCTGTGCGTCTGGAGGTGGCCTACGAGCAGTACTTC. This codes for CASSPVRLEVAYEQYF.

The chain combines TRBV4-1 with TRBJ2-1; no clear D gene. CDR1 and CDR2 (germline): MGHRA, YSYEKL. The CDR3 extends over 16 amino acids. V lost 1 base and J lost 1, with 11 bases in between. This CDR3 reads CASSQGASRSYNEQFF. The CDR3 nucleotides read TGCGCCAGCAGCCAAGGGGCGTCCCGGTCCTACAATGAGCAGTTCTTC.

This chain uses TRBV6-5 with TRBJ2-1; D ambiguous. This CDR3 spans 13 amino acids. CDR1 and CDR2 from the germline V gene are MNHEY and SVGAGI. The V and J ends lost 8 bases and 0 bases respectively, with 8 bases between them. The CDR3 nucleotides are TGTGCCAGCGCAGTGAGCTCCTACAATGAGCAGTTCTTC. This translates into CASAVSSYNEQFF.

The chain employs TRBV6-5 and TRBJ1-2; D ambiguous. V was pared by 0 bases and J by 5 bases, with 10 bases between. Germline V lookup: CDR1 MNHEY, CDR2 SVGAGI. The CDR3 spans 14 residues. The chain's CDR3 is CASSYSSFTYGYTF. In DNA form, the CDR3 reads TGTGCCAGCAGTTACTCAAGTTTTACTTATGGCTACACCTTC.

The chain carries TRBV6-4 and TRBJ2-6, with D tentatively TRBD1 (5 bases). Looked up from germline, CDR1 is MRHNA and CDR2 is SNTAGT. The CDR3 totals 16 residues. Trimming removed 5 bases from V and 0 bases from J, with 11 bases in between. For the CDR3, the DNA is TGTGCCAGCAGTAAACAGGCGGTCTCTGGGGCCAACGTCCTGACTTTC. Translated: CASSKQAVSGANVLTF.

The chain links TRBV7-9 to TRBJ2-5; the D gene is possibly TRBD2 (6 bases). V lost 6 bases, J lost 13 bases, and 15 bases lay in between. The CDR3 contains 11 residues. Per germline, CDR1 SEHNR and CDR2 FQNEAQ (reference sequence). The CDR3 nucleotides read TGTGCCAGCAGGAAGGGAGGCACATTGTACTTC. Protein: CASRKGGTLYF.

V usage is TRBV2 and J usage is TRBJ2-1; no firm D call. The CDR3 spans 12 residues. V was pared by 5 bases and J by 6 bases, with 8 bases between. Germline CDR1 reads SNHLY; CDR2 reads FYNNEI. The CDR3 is CASSSMINEQFF. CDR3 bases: TGTGCCAGCAGTTCTATGATCAATGAGCAGTTCTTC.

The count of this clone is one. CDR3 DNA: TGTGCCAGCAGCTTCCATGGACAGGGGGGGGCCACAGATACGCAGTATTTT. This translates into CASSFHGQGGATDTQYF. The chain joins TRBV11-2 to TRBJ2-3; 10 bases align to TRBD1. The CDR3 has 17 amino acids. The germline CDR1 and CDR2 sequences are SGHAT and FQNNGV. V lost 3 bases to trimming and J lost 2 bases; unmatched junction nucleotides: 8.

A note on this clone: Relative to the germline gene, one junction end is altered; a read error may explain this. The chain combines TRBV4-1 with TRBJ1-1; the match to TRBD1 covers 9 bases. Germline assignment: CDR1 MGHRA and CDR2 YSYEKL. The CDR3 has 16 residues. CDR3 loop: CPSSQIAGQGGSEAFF. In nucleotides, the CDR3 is TGCCCCAGCAGCCAAATAGCGGGACAGGGTGGCTCTGAAGCTTTCTTT.

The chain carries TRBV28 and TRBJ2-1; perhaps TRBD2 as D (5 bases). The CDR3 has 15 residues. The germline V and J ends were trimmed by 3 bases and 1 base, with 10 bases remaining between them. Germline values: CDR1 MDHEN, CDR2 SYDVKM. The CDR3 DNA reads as TGTGCCAGCAGTTTTCCGGGGTTTTCCTACAATGAGCAGTTCTTC. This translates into CASSFPGFSYNEQFF.

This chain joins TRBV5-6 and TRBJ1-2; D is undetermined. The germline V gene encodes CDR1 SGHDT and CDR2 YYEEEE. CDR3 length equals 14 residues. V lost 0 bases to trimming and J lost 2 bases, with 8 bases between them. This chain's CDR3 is CASSLGVRNYGYTF. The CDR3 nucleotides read TGTGCCAGCAGCTTGGGGGTCAGGAACTATGGCTACACCTTC.

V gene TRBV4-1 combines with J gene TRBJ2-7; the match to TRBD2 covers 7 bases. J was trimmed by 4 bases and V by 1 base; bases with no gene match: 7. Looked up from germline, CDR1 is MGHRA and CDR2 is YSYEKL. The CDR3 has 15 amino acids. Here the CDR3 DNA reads TGCGCCAGCAGCCAAGGGGAGGGTTCCGGGTACGAGCAGTACGTC. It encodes CASSQGEGSGYEQYV.

CDR3 in DNA: TGTGCCAGCAGCCCTTACAGTCCCAGCTCTGGAAACACCATATATTTT. Translation gives CASSPYSPSSGNTIYF. The genes are TRBV9 and TRBJ1-3, with D unresolved. The V end was cut by 4 bases, the J end by 0 bases, with 14 bases between. The CDR3 has 16 residues. Germline V gene data show CDR1 as SGDLS and CDR2 as YYNGEE.

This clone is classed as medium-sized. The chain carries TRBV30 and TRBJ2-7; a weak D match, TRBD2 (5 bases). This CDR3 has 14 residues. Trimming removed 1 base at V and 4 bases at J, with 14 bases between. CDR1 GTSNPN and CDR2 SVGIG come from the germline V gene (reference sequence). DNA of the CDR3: TGTGCCTGGAGTGCCGGTACCGGGGATTACGAGCAGTACTTC. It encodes CAWSAGTGDYEQYF.